What follows describes a single T cell receptor beta chain. The sample comes from a study of cytomegalovirus exposure and HLA in healthy donors. V lost 5 bases and J 0 bases, leaving 14 bases between the germline ends. The CDR3 is 15 amino acids. Germline values: CDR1 MNHEY, CDR2 SVGAGI. PCR primers comprised 60 Vbeta and 13 Jbeta primers. Here immunoSEQ multiplex PCR was the method, and the copy in TCRdb shows in-frame clones only, minus some. This sample has fewer than 20,000 clones; approximately 80% occur once, and the top ten carry roughly a fifth. The rearrangement links TRBV6-5 to TRBJ2-7; no clear D. Sequencing was performed on PBMCs. The sequence derives from a human donor in good health. The CDR3 protein is CASSPQARHSYEQYF. The CDR3 nucleotides are TGTGCCAGCAGTCCCCAAGCGCGTCACTCCTACGAGCAGTACTTC.